This T cell receptor (beta chain) was observed in a study of regulatory T cells in long-lasting Graves disease. Study-wide results and limits: Persistent Graves' patients showed a TCR diversity that was lower than that of newly diagnosed ones.

This clonotype was detected ten times or more. What it binds is not known. TCR beta libraries were built with iRepertoire HTBI primers and Arm-PCR of CDR3 regions. MiXCR was run by TCRdb on the multiplex PCR reads, yielding one entry per CDR3 protein. Counted here are some 320,000 distinct CDR3 sequences, 15% to 20% occurring once; the ten biggest clones make up about two fifths. The time point is: newly diagnosed GD, antithyroid drugs for less than 3 months. After RNA was extracted from PBMCs, the TCR library was made from it. Trimming took 4 bases from V and 5 from J; bases not matched to a gene: 4. The CDR3 contains 14 residues. The germline CDR1 and CDR2 sequences are SGHRS and YFSETQ.

The chain couples TRBV5-1 to TRBJ1-5, with TRBD1 matching over 9 bases. The sequence derives from a female donor with Graves disease. Sequencing used peripheral blood mononuclear cells (PBMCs), obtained at new diagnosis, from a patient treated with antithyroid drugs. The CDR3 DNA reads TGCGCCAGCAGCGTGACAGGGGGTTATCAGCCCCAGCATTTT. Translated: CASSVTGGYQPQHF.